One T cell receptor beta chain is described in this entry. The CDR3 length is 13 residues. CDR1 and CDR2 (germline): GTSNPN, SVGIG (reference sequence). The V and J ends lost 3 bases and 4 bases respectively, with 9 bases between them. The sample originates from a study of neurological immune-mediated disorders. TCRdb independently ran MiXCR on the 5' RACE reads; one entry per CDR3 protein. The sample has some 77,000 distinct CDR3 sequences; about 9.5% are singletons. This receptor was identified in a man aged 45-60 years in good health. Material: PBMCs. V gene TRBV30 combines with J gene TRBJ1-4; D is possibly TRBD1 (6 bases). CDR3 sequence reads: CAWSQDSNEKLFF. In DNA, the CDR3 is TGTGCCTGGAGCCAGGACAGTAATGAAAAACTGTTTTTT. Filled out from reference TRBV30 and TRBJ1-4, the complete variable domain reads SQTIHQWPATLVQPVGSPLSLECTVEGTSNPNLYWYRQAAGRGLQLLFYSVGIGQISSEVPQNLSASRPQDRQFILSSKKLLLSDSGFYLCAWSQDSNEKLFFGSGTQLSVL.